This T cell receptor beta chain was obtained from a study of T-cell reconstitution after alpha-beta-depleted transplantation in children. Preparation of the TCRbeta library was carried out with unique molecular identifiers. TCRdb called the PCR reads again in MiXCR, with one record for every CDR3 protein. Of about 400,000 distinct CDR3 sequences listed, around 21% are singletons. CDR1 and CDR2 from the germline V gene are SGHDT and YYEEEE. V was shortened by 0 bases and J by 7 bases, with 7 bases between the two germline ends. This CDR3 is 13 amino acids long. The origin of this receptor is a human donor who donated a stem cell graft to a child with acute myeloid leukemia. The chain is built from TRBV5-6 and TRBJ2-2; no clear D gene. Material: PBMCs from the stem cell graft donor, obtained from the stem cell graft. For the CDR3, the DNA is TGTGCCAGCAGCTTGGAGGCAGTCGGGGAGCTGTTTTTT. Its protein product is CASSLEAVGELFF.